The 6 T cell receptor beta chains below come from one sample, sequenced in a study of blood T cell dynamics during melanoma immunotherapy. Time point defined: week 3, after first cycle of checkpoint inhibitor. Assay: immunoSEQ multiplex PCR; the TCRdb copy retains only in-frame clones and omits some. The sample lists roughly 9,900 clones; about nine tenths were seen once. The specimen was blood, collected from a patient treated with checkpoint blockade. These receptors were taken from a human donor with melanoma.

V usage is TRBV6-6 and J usage is TRBJ1-5, with no clear D. CDR1 and CDR2 from the germline V gene are MNHNY and SVGAGI (reference sequence). The CDR3 is made up of 16 amino acids. The germline V and J ends were trimmed by 7 bases and 0 bases, with 16 bases remaining between them. The CDR3 nucleotides are TGTGCCAGCACAAGATACAGAGTTAATAGCAATCAGCCCCAGCATTTT. Translation: CASTRYRVNSNQPQHF.

The genes are TRBV7-9 and TRBJ1-1; D is undetermined. The germline gives CDR1 SEHNR, CDR2 FQNEAQ (reference sequence). This CDR3 is 13 amino acids long. Trimming took off 4 bases at V and 1 base at J, with 7 bases between the two ends. Written as DNA, the CDR3 is TGTGCCAGCAGCTCATACAGGAACACTGAAGCTTTCTTT. Its protein is CASSSYRNTEAFF. Combining the CDR3 with reference TRBV7-9 and TRBJ1-1 gives the whole variable domain DTGVSQNPRHKITKRGQNVTFRCDPISEHNRLYWYRQTLGQGPEFLTYFQNEAQLEKSRLLSDRFSAERPKGSFSTLEIQRTEQGDSAMYLCASSSYRNTEAFFGQGTRLTVV.

The chain is built from TRBV7-2 and TRBJ2-5; D is unresolved. This CDR3 is built from 15 residues. Germline V CDR1 and CDR2: SGHTA, FQGNSA. V lost 3 bases to trimming and J lost 1 base, with 12 bases between them. The CDR3 DNA reads as TGTGCCAGCAGCTTCCAGAGATCTCCCCAAGAGACCCAGTACTTC. It is translated as CASSFQRSPQETQYF.

The chain employs TRBV5-8 and TRBJ2-2; 8 bases agree with TRBD1. Germline V gives CDR1 SGHTS, CDR2 YDEGEE. V was pared by 0 bases and J by 5 bases, with 0 bases of the junction left unmatched. The length of the CDR3 is 14 residues. CDR3 nucleotides: TGTGCCAGCAGCTTGGACAGGGGGACCGGGGAGCTGTTTTTT. Protein sequence: CASSLDRGTGELFF.

The V call is TRBV27, the J call TRBJ2-3; 7 bases match TRBD2. V lost 3 bases, J lost 8 bases, and 5 bases stayed unmatched. This CDR3 spans 13 amino acids. Germline CDR1 and CDR2: MNHEY and SMNVEV (reference sequence). In DNA form, the CDR3 reads TGTGCCAGCAGTTTGCGGGGCGGGGGTACGCAGTATTTT. Protein sequence: CASSLRGGGTQYF.

This clone was observed once. V usage is TRBV7-2 and J usage is TRBJ1-3; D is uncertain. Germline V gene lookup returns CDR1 SGHTA and CDR2 FQGNSA. The germline V and J ends were trimmed by 4 bases and 0 bases, with 10 bases remaining between them. The CDR3 has 15 amino acids. The CDR3 loop reads CASSSLSLSGNTIYF. The CDR3 nucleotides are TGTGCCAGCAGCTCCCTTAGTCTCTCTGGAAACACCATATATTTT.